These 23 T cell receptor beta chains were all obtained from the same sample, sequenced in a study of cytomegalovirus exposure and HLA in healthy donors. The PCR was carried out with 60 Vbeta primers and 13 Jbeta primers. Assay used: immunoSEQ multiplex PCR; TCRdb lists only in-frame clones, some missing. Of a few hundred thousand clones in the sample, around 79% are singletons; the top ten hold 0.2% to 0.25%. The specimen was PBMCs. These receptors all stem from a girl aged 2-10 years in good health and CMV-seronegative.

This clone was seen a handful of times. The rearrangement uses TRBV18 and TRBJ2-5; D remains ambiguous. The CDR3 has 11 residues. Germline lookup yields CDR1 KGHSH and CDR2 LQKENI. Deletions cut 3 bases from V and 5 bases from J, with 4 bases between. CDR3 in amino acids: CASSPRETQYF. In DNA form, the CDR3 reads TGTGCCAGCTCACCCCGGGAGACCCAGTACTTC.

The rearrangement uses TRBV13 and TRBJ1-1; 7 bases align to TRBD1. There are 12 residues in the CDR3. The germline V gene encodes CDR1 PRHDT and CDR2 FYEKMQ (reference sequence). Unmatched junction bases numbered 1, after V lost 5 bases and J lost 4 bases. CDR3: CASSPGGTEAFF. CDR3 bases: TGTGCCAGCAGCCCAGGGGGCACTGAAGCTTTCTTT. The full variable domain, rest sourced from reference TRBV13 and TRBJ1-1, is AAGVIQSPRHLIKEKRETATLKCYPIPRHDTVYWYQQGPGQDPQFLISFYEKMQSDKGSIPDRFSAQQFSDYHSELNMSSLELGDSALYFCASSPGGTEAFFGQGTRLTVV.

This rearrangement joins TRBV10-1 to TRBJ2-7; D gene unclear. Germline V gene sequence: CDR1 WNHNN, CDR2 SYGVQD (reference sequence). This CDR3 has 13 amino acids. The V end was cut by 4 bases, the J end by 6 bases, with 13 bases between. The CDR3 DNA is TGCGCCAGCAGTGGAGAAGCGCTGGGCGAGCAGTACTTC. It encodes CASSGEALGEQYF.

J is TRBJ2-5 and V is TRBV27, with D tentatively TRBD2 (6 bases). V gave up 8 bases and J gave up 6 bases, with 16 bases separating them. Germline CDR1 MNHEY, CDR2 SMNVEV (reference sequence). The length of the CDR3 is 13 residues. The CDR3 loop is CASRGLAPKTQYF. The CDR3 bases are TGTGCCAGCCGGGGACTGGCTCCGAAGACCCAGTACTTC.

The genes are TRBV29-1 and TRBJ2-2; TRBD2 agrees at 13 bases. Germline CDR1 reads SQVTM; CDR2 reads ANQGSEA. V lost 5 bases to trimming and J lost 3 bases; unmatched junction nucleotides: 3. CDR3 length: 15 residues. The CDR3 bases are TGCAGCGTTAGGACTAGCGGGAGAGACACCGGGGAGCTGTTTTTT. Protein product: CSVRTSGRDTGELFF.

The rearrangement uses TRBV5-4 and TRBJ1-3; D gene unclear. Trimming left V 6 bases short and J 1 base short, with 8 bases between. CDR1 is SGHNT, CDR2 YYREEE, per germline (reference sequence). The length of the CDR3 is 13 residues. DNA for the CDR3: TGTGCCAGCATCGCGGATTCTGGAAACACCATATATTTT. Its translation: CASIADSGNTIYF.

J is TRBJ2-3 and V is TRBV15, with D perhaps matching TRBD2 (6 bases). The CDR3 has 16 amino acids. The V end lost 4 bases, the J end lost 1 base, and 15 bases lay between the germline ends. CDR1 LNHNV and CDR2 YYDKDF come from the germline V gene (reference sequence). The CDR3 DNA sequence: TGTGCCACCAGCAAGCACCAGGGCGGGGGCACAGATACGCAGTATTTT. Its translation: CATSKHQGGGTDTQYF.

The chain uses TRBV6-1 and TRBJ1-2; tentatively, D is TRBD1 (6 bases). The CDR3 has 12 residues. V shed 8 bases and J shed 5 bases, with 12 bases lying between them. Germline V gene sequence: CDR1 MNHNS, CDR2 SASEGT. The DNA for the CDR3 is TGTGCCAGCGGACAGCCAACGTATGGCTACACCTTC. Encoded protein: CASGQPTYGYTF.

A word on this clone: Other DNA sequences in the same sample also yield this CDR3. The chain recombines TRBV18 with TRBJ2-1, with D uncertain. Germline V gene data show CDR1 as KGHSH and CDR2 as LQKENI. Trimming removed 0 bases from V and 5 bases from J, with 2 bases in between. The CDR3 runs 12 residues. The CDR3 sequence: CASSPPNNEQFF. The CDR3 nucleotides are TGTGCCAGCTCACCACCCAACAATGAGCAGTTCTTC.

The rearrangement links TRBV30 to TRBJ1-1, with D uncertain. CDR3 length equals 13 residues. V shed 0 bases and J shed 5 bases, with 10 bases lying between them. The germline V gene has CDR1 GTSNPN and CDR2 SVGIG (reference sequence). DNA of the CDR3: TGTGCCTGGAGTGTAGGAGTTAAAACTGAAGCTTTCTTT. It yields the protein CAWSVGVKTEAFF.

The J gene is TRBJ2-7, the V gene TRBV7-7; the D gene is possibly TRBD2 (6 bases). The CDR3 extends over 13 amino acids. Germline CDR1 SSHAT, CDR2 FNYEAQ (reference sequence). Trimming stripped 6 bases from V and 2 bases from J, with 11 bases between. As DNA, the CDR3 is TGTGCCAGCAGTCTAGCGCCGACCTACGAGCAGTACTTC. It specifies CASSLAPTYEQYF.

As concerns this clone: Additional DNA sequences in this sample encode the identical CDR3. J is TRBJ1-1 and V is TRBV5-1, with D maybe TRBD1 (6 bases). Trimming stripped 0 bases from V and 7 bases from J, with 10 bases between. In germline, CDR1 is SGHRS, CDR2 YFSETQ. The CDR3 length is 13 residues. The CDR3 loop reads CASSLDRGSEAFF. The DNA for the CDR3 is TGCGCCAGCAGCTTGGATAGGGGGAGTGAAGCTTTCTTT.

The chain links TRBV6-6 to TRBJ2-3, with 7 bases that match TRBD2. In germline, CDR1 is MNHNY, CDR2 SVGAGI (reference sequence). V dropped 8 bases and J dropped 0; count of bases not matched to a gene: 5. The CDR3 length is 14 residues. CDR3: CASGGRTSTDTQYF. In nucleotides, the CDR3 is TGTGCCAGCGGCGGGAGAACTAGCACAGATACGCAGTATTTT.

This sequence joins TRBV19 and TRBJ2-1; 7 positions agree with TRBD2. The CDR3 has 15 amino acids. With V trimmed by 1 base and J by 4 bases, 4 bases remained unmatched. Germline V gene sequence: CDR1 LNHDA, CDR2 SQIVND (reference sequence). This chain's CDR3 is CASSIVLADYNEQFF. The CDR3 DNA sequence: TGTGCCAGTAGTATAGTCCTAGCGGATTACAATGAGCAGTTCTTC.

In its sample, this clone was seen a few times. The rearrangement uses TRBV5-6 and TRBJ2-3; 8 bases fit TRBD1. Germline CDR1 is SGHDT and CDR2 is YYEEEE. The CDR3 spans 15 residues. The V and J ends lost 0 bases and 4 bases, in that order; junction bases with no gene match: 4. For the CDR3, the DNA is TGTGCCAGCAGCTTGGGGCAGGGGGCGGCAGATACGCAGTATTTT. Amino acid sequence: CASSLGQGAADTQYF. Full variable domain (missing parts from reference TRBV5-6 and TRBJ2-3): DAGVTQSPTHLIKTRGQQVTLRCSPKSGHDTVSWYQQALGQGPQFIFQYYEEEERQRGNFPDRFSGHQFPNYSSELNVNALLLGDSALYLCASSLGQGAADTQYFGPGTRLTVL.

CDR3 nucleotide sequence: TGTGCCAGCACGATCTCAGGGGATCCTGGAAACACCATATATTTT. Its protein product is CASTISGDPGNTIYF. The chain carries TRBV19 and TRBJ1-3, with TRBD1 as a possible D gene (6 bases). This CDR3 has 15 residues. V gave up 9 bases and J gave up 2 bases, with 17 bases separating them. Germline loops: CDR1 LNHDA, CDR2 SQIVND (reference sequence).

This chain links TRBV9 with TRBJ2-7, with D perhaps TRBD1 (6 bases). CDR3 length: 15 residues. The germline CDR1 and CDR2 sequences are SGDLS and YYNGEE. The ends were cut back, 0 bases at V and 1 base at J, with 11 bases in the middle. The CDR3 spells CASSVDGQSSYEQYF. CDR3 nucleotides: TGTGCCAGCAGCGTAGATGGACAGTCATCCTACGAGCAGTACTTC.

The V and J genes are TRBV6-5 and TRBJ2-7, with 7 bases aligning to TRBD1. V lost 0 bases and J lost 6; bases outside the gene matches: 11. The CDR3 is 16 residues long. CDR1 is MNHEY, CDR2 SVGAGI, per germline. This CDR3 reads CASSYSPTGASGEQYF. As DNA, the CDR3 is TGTGCCAGCAGTTACTCGCCCACAGGGGCCTCTGGCGAGCAGTACTTC.

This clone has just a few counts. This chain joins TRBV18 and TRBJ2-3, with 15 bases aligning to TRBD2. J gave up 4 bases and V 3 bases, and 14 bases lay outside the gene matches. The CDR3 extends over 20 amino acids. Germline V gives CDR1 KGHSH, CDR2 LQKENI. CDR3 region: CASSPGPGLAGGLRPDTQYF. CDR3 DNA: TGTGCCAGCTCACCTGGACCAGGACTAGCGGGAGGGCTGCGCCCAGATACGCAGTATTTT.

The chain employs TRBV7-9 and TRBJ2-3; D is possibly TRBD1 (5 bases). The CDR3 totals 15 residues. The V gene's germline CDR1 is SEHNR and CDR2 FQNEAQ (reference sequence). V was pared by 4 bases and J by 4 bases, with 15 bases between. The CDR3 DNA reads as TGTGCCAGCAGCTGGGTGATAGGGGCGGCAGATACGCAGTATTTT. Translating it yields CASSWVIGAADTQYF.

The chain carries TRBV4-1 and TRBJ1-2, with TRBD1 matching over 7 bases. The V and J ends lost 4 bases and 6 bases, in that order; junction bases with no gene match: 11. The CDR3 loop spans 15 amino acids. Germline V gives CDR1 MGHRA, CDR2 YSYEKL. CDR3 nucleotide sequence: TGCGCCAGCAGCCTACGACAGGGAAATCCGGATGGCTACACCTTC. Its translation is CASSLRQGNPDGYTF.

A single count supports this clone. The CDR3 nucleotides are TGTGCCACCAGCAGAGAAGGTTGGACAGGATATGAGCAGTTCTTC. Protein sequence: CATSREGWTGYEQFF. V is TRBV15 and J is TRBJ2-1, with 7 positions matching TRBD1. The CDR3 runs to 15 residues. Per germline, CDR1 LNHNV and CDR2 YYDKDF (reference sequence). The V gene end was trimmed by 0 bases and the J gene end by 8 bases; junction bases not matched to a gene: 7.

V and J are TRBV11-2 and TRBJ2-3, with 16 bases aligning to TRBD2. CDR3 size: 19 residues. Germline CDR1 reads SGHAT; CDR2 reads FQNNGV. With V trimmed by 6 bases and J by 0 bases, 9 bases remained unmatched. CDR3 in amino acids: CASSWEGTSGRGSTDTQYF. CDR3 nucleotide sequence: TGTGCCAGCAGTTGGGAGGGGACTAGCGGGAGGGGGAGCACAGATACGCAGTATTTT.